This record covers a single T cell receptor (beta chain). Its antigen is not identified. These data originate in a study of T-cell reconstitution after alpha-beta-depleted transplantation in children. Study observations and caveats: The study reportedly traced alpha-beta T cells about two months after transplant to several hundred expanded graft clones.

Unique molecular identifiers were used to barcode this TCRbeta library. MiXCR, applied by TCRdb to the PCR reads, yields one record per CDR3 protein. The sample lists 540,000 or so distinct CDR3 sequences; under 25% were seen once. CDR3 size: 15 residues. Germline V gene sequence: CDR1 DFQATT, CDR2 SNEGSKA (reference sequence). Unmatched junction bases numbered 9, after V lost 3 bases and J lost 7 bases. Here the sequenced sample was PBMCs, mostly from graft donor cells, taken 360 days after TCRalphabeta/CD19-depleted stem cell transplant. The V call is TRBV20-1, the J call TRBJ1-2, with 12 bases identical to TRBD1. The receptor's source is a boy younger than two who had a stem cell transplant for acute myeloid leukemia, so the T cells may come from the graft donor. The chain's CDR3 is CSASGRGQGASGYTF. CDR3 DNA: TGCAGTGCTAGTGGAAGGGGACAGGGGGCATCTGGCTACACCTTC.